The following is a T cell receptor beta chain sequence with its context. Its antigen is not identified. Repertoires were generated with immunoSEQ multiplex PCR, while TCRdb's copy carries only in-frame clones and drops some. The repertoire holds 50,000 to 70,000 clones, with around 90% as singletons. The data originate from a study of CD4 T cells in relation to SARS-CoV-2 and coronaviruses. About the research overall: Median patient age was roughly 35 years, spanning 21 to 72 years. A couple of subjects were Hispanic; patients were under 10 males and a handful of females. Overall study findings and caveats: This crossreactivity analysis covered spike protein alone, no other viral proteins. Compared with monoreactive clones, crossreactive clones showed significantly weaker SARS-CoV-2 expansion.

The source material was naive CD4+ T cells from PBMCs. Subset meaning: naive CD4+ T cells isolated by negative enrichment. This receptor was taken from an adult with COVID-19.

CDR3 bases: TGTGCCAGCAGCTTAACAGGGGGAGGTGAGCAGTACTTC. Protein sequence: CASSLTGGGEQYF. This sequence joins TRBV11-3 and TRBJ2-7, with TRBD1 identical over 8 bases. CDR1 SGHNT and CDR2 YENEEA come from the germline V gene. Trimming removed 2 bases from V and 7 bases from J; junction bases left unmatched: 4. The CDR3 totals 13 residues. Together with reference TRBV11-3 and TRBJ2-7, the CDR3 gives the full variable domain: EAGVVQSPRYKIIEKKQPVAFWCNPISGHNTLYWYLQNLGQGPELLIRYENEEAVDDSQLPKDRFSAERLKGVDSTLKIQPAELGDSAVYLCASSLTGGGEQYFGPGTRLTVT.